Below are 11 T cell receptor beta chains sequenced from a single sample in a study of blood T cell repertoires in COVID-19. Repertoires were generated with immunoSEQ multiplex PCR, while TCRdb's copy carries only in-frame clones and drops some. Of roughly 200,000 clones in the sample, around 89% are singletons; the top ten hold 4%. Source material: peripheral blood. The receptors were gathered from a woman aged 25-40 years with acute or convalescent COVID-19.

This rearrangement joins TRBV3-1 (or the pseudogene TRBV3-2) to TRBJ2-7, with 9 bases fitting TRBD1. The germline V gene encodes CDR1 LGHDT and CDR2 YNNKEL (reference sequence). J gave up 1 base and V 4 bases, and 14 bases lay outside the gene matches. CDR3 size: 18 residues. The CDR3 DNA reads as TGTGCCAGCAGCCCGGTCCCACAGGGGGCTAATGGGTCCTACGAGCAGTACTTC. Translation: CASSPVPQGANGSYEQYF.

The V call is TRBV11-2, the J call TRBJ2-1, with 14 bases identical to TRBD2. Germline CDR1 SGHAT, CDR2 FQNNGV. The trim removed 4 bases at V and 7 bases at J, leaving 12 bases unmatched. The CDR3 sequence is 18 residues long. The CDR3 bases are TGTGCCAGCAGCTCATCTGGGACTAGCGGGAGTTTAGGTAATGAGCAGTTCTTC. This encodes CASSSSGTSGSLGNEQFF.

This chain joins TRBV6-4 and TRBJ1-5; no clear D gene. Germline assignment: CDR1 MRHNA and CDR2 SNTAGT. Between the trimmed V and J ends, which lost 7 bases and 5 bases, there was a span of 6 bases. The CDR3 has 11 amino acids. This CDR3 is CASTIHQPQHF. The CDR3 nucleotides read TGTGCCAGCACCATTCATCAGCCCCAGCATTTT.

This chain uses TRBV20-1 with TRBJ2-5, with 7 bases aligning to TRBD2. Germline trimming cut 3 bases from V and 6 bases from J; bases unmatched to any gene: 4. Germline lookup yields CDR1 DFQATT and CDR2 SNEGSKA (reference sequence). This CDR3 spans 12 amino acids. This chain's CDR3 is CSASWREQTQYF. CDR3 DNA sequence: TGCAGTGCTAGTTGGCGGGAGCAGACCCAGTACTTC.

The J gene is TRBJ1-2, the V gene TRBV14; D is ambiguous. CDR1 and CDR2 from the germline V gene are SGHDN and FVKESK. The V gene lost 1 base and the J gene lost 4 bases, with 7 bases spanning the gap. The CDR3 contains 13 residues. The CDR3 region has the DNA TGTGCCAGCAGCCAAGGTTTAGTCTATGGCTACACCTTC. The encoded protein is CASSQGLVYGYTF.

The genes are TRBV5-1 and TRBJ2-3, with 8 bases that match TRBD2. There are 17 residues in the CDR3. V lost 0 bases to trimming and J lost 3 bases; unmatched junction nucleotides: 9. The V gene's germline CDR1 is SGHRS and CDR2 YFSETQ. The CDR3 loop is CASSLDAAGGGTDTQYF. CDR3 bases: TGCGCCAGCAGCTTGGACGCGGCGGGAGGAGGAACAGATACGCAGTATTTT.

V and J are TRBV19 and TRBJ2-3, with TRBD1 matching over 7 bases. The trim removed 4 bases at V and 1 base at J, leaving 2 bases unmatched. This CDR3 region has 14 residues. From germline, CDR1 is LNHDA and CDR2 SQIVND (reference sequence). The CDR3 nucleotides are TGTGCCAGTAGTACAGGACAGGGCACAGATACGCAGTATTTT. This sequence encodes CASSTGQGTDTQYF.

The V gene is TRBV4-1, the J gene TRBJ2-3; 8 bases agree with TRBD2. Looked up from germline, CDR1 is MGHRA and CDR2 is YSYEKL. This CDR3 has 17 residues. V lost 4 bases, J lost 4 bases, and 13 bases stayed unmatched. CDR3 loop: CASSPHFGSGSSDTQYF. The CDR3 DNA follows: TGCGCCAGCAGCCCCCATTTTGGGAGCGGGAGCTCAGATACGCAGTATTTT.

The chain has TRBV5-1 and TRBJ2-5; D gene ambiguous. The CDR3 is made up of 13 amino acids. The germline V gene has CDR1 SGHRS and CDR2 YFSETQ. The germline V and J ends were trimmed by 6 bases and 5 bases, with 14 bases remaining between them. DNA of the CDR3: TGCGCCAGCACGAGAGGAGAGATGGAGACCCAGTACTTC. Translating it yields CASTRGEMETQYF.

The rearrangement joins TRBV7-2 to TRBJ2-6; D is uncertain. Germline-derived CDR1 and CDR2 are SGHTA and FQGNSA. The CDR3 has 14 residues. The germline V and J ends were trimmed by 5 bases and 1 base, with 6 bases remaining between them. The CDR3 region has the DNA TGTGCCAGCAGCCCAATTTCTGGGGCCAACGTCCTGACTTTC. It translates to CASSPISGANVLTF.

This clone was recorded only once. The rearrangement uses TRBV28 and TRBJ2-4, with a possible D match to TRBD2 (5 bases). The V and J ends lost 5 bases and 1 base respectively, with 15 bases between them. Germline V lookup: CDR1 MDHEN, CDR2 SYDVKM. The CDR3 runs 16 residues. The CDR3 sequence: CASSPPRDLAKNIQYF. In nucleotides, the CDR3 is TGTGCCAGCAGTCCACCGAGGGATTTGGCCAAAAACATTCAGTACTTC.